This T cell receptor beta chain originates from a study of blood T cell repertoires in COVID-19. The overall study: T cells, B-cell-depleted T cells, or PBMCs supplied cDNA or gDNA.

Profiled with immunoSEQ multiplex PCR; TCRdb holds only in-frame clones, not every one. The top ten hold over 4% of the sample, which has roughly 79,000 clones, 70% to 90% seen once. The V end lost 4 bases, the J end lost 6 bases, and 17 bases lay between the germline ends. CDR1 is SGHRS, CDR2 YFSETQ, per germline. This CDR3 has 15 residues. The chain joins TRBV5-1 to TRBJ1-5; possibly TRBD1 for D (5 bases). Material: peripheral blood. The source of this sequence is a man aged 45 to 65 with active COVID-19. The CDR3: CASSPGGSRAQPQHF. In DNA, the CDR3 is TGCGCCAGCAGCCCGGGGGGGTCACGGGCTCAGCCCCAGCATTTT. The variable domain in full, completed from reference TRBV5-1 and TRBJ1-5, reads KAGVTQTPRYLIKTRGQQVTLSCSPISGHRSVSWYQQTPGQGLQFLFEYFSETQRNKGNFPGRFSGRQFSNSRSEMNVSTLELGDSALYLCASSPGGSRAQPQHFGDGTRLSIL.